Below are 15 T cell receptor beta chains sequenced from a single sample in a study of post-analysis software for immune sequencing data (dated by TCRdb to between 2015 and 2016). Study-wide conclusions, independent of this receptor: Significantly higher frequencies in patients than in controls were found for five TRBV segments, including TRBV5-6, TRBV5-1 and TRBV20-1.

The antigens of these receptors remain unknown. The method was PCR. For sequencing, an Illumina HiSeq 2500 was employed. To reduce PCR and sequencing biases, unique molecular identifiers were incorporated into the TCR beta cDNA libraries. In TCRdb, the public reads were trimmed at Q25 with fastp and aligned with MiXCR, with productive beta chains retained. Every distinct CDR3 protein forms one entry, paired with its most common genes and DNA. This sample lists 650,000 to 850,000 distinct CDR3 sequences; 40% to 55% were detected once. Clones ranked in the top ten supply roughly 4.9% of the sample. Sequenced material: blood. The receptor set was obtained from a girl aged 10 to 17 with multiple sclerosis.

V is TRBV28 and J is TRBJ1-2; tentatively, D is TRBD1 (5 bases). The V end was cut by 3 bases, the J end by 5 bases, with 13 bases between. Germline assignment: CDR1 MDHEN and CDR2 SYDVKM. The CDR3 is made up of 14 amino acids. The DNA for the CDR3 is TGTGCCAGCAGTTTCGGGGCGGGCGGTTATGGCTACACCTTC. Residues: CASSFGAGGYGYTF.

This clonotype was seen many times. V is TRBV6-1 and J is TRBJ2-1, with TRBD2 as a possible D gene (6 bases). CDR1 MNHNS and CDR2 SASEGT come from the germline V gene. CDR3 size: 15 residues. Trimming took 5 bases from V and 0 from J, leaving 11 bases between them. The CDR3 sequence is CASSTSGLSYNEQFF. DNA of the CDR3: TGTGCCAGCAGTACCTCGGGACTCTCCTACAATGAGCAGTTCTTC.

The genes are TRBV29-1 and TRBJ2-1; 8 bases match TRBD2. The junction had 5 bases not matched to a gene; V was cut back by 3 bases and J by 7 bases. CDR3 size: 13 residues. The germline V gene has CDR1 SQVTM and CDR2 ANQGSEA. This chain's CDR3 is CSVDSSGQNEQFF. The CDR3 bases are TGCAGCGTTGATTCTAGCGGGCAAAATGAGCAGTTCTTC.

On this clonotype: Compared with germline, one end of the junction differs, possibly owing to a read error. This chain connects TRBV6-1 to TRBJ2-1; TRBD1 matches 9 bases. Germline CDR1 MNHNS, CDR2 SASEGT. This CDR3 is built from 14 residues. The CDR3 sequence is CASGGTGFRDEQFF. CDR3 in DNA: TGTGCCAGCGGGGGGACAGGGTTTCGCGATGAGCAGTTTTTC.

The chain recombines TRBV12-3 or TRBV12-4 with TRBJ2-7; D remains unclear. The CDR3 runs 10 residues. Trimming pared 7 bases from V and 4 bases from J, leaving 5 bases between. CDR3 amino acids: CASNPYEQYF. The CDR3, as DNA: TGTGCCAGCAATCCTTACGAGCAGTACTTC.

This clonotype came up once. This CDR3 is CASSGAGQEQFF. CDR3 sequence (DNA): TGTGCCAGCAGTGGGGCCGGACAGGAACAGTTCTTC. The rearrangement joins TRBV6-1 to TRBJ2-1; 7 nucleotides line up with TRBD1. The CDR3 has 12 amino acids. The germline V gene encodes CDR1 MNHNS and CDR2 SASEGT. V trimming: 4 bases; J trimming: 13 bases; junction bases outside the gene matches: 7.

The V and J genes are TRBV2 and TRBJ1-6; TRBD1 is a possible D gene (5 bases). V was shortened by 6 bases and J by 0 bases, with 9 bases between the two germline ends. This CDR3 has 15 amino acids. Germline CDR1 reads SNHLY; CDR2 reads FYNNEI. The CDR3: CASRKTDSYNSPLHF. The CDR3 DNA sequence: TGTGCCAGCAGAAAGACAGACTCCTATAATTCACCCCTCCACTTT.

The chain combines TRBV12-3 or TRBV12-4 with TRBJ2-3; 14 bases fit TRBD2. The V segment lost 7 bases and the J segment 1 base; nucleotides outside the gene matches: 16. The length of the CDR3 is 20 residues. The CDR3 sequence is CASTKSSGTSGSGGTDTQYF. The CDR3, as DNA: TGTGCCAGCACCAAATCCTCCGGGACTAGCGGGAGTGGAGGCACAGATACGCAGTATTTT.

The chain links TRBV30 to TRBJ2-7; the match to TRBD1 covers 7 bases. Per the germline V gene, CDR1 is GTSNPN and CDR2 is SVGIG (reference sequence). The CDR3 loop spans 11 amino acids. With V trimmed by 8 bases and J by 9 bases, 10 bases remained unmatched. The CDR3 is CAGIEGAGQYF. DNA for the CDR3: TGTGCCGGGATTGAGGGGGCAGGGCAGTACTTC. Using reference TRBV30 and TRBJ2-7 for the parts outside the CDR3, the full variable domain is SQTIHQWPATLVQPVGSPLSLECTVEGTSNPNLYWYRQAAGRGLQLLFYSVGIGQISSEVPQNLSASRPQDRQFILSSKKLLLSDSGFYLCAGIEGAGQYFGPGTRLTVT.

The sample holds a few counts of this clonotype. V gene TRBV5-1 combines with J gene TRBJ2-4; TRBD1 agrees at 10 bases. The length of the CDR3 is 18 residues. Unmatched junction bases numbered 12, after V lost 3 bases and J lost 3 bases. Germline V lookup: CDR1 SGHRS, CDR2 YFSETQ. DNA for the CDR3: TGCGCCAGCAGCTCGCAAACCGGGACAGGGGTTGGCAAAAACATTCAGTACTTC. It codes for CASSSQTGTGVGKNIQYF. The full variable domain, in which reference TRBV5-1 and TRBJ2-4 provide the parts outside the CDR3, is KAGVTQTPRYLIKTRGQQVTLSCSPISGHRSVSWYQQTPGQGLQFLFEYFSETQRNKGNFPGRFSGRQFSNSRSEMNVSTLELGDSALYLCASSSQTGTGVGKNIQYFGAGTRLSVL.

This sequence joins TRBV7-2 and TRBJ2-3, with no clear D. From germline, CDR1 is SGHTA and CDR2 FQGNSA. CDR3 length: 15 amino acids. V was trimmed by 1 base and J by 2 bases, leaving 10 bases between them. Here the CDR3 DNA reads TGTGCCAGCAGCTTAGGGCCCGGGTTCACAGATACGCAGTATTTT. This encodes CASSLGPGFTDTQYF. The full variable domain, in which reference TRBV7-2 and TRBJ2-3 provide the parts outside the CDR3, is GAGVSQSPSNKVTEKGKDVELRCDPISGHTALYWYRQSLGQGLEFLIYFQGNSAPDKSGLPSDRFSAERTGGSVSTLTIQRTQQEDSAVYLCASSLGPGFTDTQYFGPGTRLTVL.

The chain joins TRBV4-3 to TRBJ2-7, with 13 bases that match TRBD2. Germline V gene data show CDR1 as LGHNA and CDR2 as YSLEER. With V trimmed by 0 bases and J by 3 bases, 14 bases remained unmatched. The CDR3 consists of 20 residues. The CDR3 nucleotides read TGCGCCAGCAGCCAAGATGGCACGGTCGGACTAGCGGGAGATGACTACGAGCAGTACTTC. As protein: CASSQDGTVGLAGDDYEQYF.

The chain couples TRBV5-6 to TRBJ2-3, with unresolved D. In germline, CDR1 is SGHDT, CDR2 YYEEEE. The CDR3 has 15 residues. V gave up 4 bases and J gave up 2 bases, with 14 bases separating them. The CDR3 coding sequence is TGTGCCAGCAGCCAACCCCAGGCTAACACAGATACGCAGTATTTT. Its protein product is CASSQPQANTDTQYF.

The rearrangement joins TRBV7-3 to TRBJ1-3, with 7 positions matching TRBD1. This CDR3 is built from 16 residues. Germline lookup yields CDR1 SGHTA and CDR2 FQGTGA. The junction had 6 bases not matched to a gene; V was cut back by 4 bases and J by 0 bases. Here the CDR3 DNA reads TGTGCCAGCAGCTCTCAGGGGGGCCTCTCTGGAAACACCATATATTTT. As protein: CASSSQGGLSGNTIYF.

The rearrangement links TRBV7-9 to TRBJ2-4; maybe TRBD1 (5 bases). Trimming stripped 1 base from V and 15 bases from J, with 16 bases between. From germline, CDR1 is SEHNR and CDR2 FQNEAQ (reference sequence). The CDR3 sequence is 13 residues long. The CDR3 here is CASSLGGWTTRYF. The CDR3, as DNA: TGTGCCAGCAGCTTAGGTGGTTGGACAACACGGTACTTC.